Listed here are 27 T cell receptor beta chains from one sample, sequenced in a study of OX40 agonist ivuxolimab in advanced cancers. The assay was immunoSEQ multiplex PCR, and TCRdb's table has in-frame clones only and misses some. The data contain about 96,000 clones, less than 95% of them singletons. Source: CD4+ or CD8+ T cells sorted from blood, taken in a trial of the OX40 agonist ivuxolimab. The receptor source for this set is an adult with an advanced solid tumor such as melanoma, head and neck, liver or kidney cancer.

In DNA form, the CDR3 reads TGTGCCAGCTCACCAGGGACAGCTGAAAACTATGGCTACACCTTC. Residues: CASSPGTAENYGYTF. J is TRBJ1-2 and V is TRBV18; 7 positions agree with TRBD1. Looked up from germline, CDR1 is KGHSH and CDR2 is LQKENI. Trimming took 2 bases from V and 2 from J; bases not matched to a gene: 5. This CDR3 has 15 residues.

This rearrangement joins TRBV5-5 to TRBJ1-5; D gene unclear. CDR1 SGHKS and CDR2 YYEKEE come from the germline V gene (reference sequence). V was pared by 2 bases and J by 0 bases, with 6 bases between. The CDR3 has 14 residues. The CDR3 reads CASSFRDSNQPQHF. The CDR3 nucleotides are TGTGCCAGCAGCTTTAGAGATAGCAATCAGCCCCAGCATTTT.

V gene TRBV9 combines with J gene TRBJ1-5; no firm D call. This CDR3 has 13 residues. From germline, CDR1 is SGDLS and CDR2 YYNGEE. V was trimmed by 4 bases and J by 8 bases, leaving 13 bases between them. The CDR3 DNA reads TGTGCCAGCAGCTCAGCGGGAGCGGAGCCCCAGCATTTT. Translation: CASSSAGAEPQHF.

The V and J genes are TRBV4-2 and TRBJ2-1; 9 positions match TRBD2. The CDR3 runs to 18 residues. Germline CDR1 and CDR2: LGHNA and YNFKEQ. J was trimmed by 4 bases and V by 0 bases; bases with no gene match: 10. The CDR3 DNA is TGTGCCAGCAGCCAAGATCCCTATAGCGGGAGAGGATACAATGAGCAGTTCTTC. Residues: CASSQDPYSGRGYNEQFF.

The rearrangement joins TRBV11-2 to TRBJ2-1; D ambiguous. Per germline, CDR1 SGHAT and CDR2 FQNNGV. The CDR3 has 12 residues. V lost 8 bases, J lost 12 bases, and 17 bases lay in between. The CDR3 is CASRLSLYRQFF. Written as DNA, the CDR3 is TGTGCCAGCCGCCTGAGCCTCTATCGGCAGTTCTTC.

This clone was seen a few times. The rearrangement uses TRBV28 and TRBJ1-1, with TRBD1 matching over 7 bases. Germline V lookup: CDR1 MDHEN, CDR2 SYDVKM. The CDR3 has 13 residues. Trimming cost V 4 bases and J 8 bases; bases outside gene matches: 7. This chain's CDR3 is CASSYDRVTEAFF. CDR3 coding DNA: TGTGCCAGCAGTTACGACAGGGTAACCGAAGCTTTCTTT.

This chain uses TRBV25-1 with TRBJ2-2, with D possibly matching TRBD1 (6 bases). The CDR3 spans 14 residues. Trimming took off 6 bases at V and 1 base at J, with 9 bases between the two ends. Germline V gene sequence: CDR1 MGHDK, CDR2 SYGVNS. The CDR3 sequence: CASSWDKNTGELFF. The CDR3 region has the DNA TGTGCCAGCAGCTGGGACAAGAACACCGGGGAGCTGTTTTTT.

The rearrangement joins TRBV19 to TRBJ1-5; no firm D call. V was trimmed by 4 bases and J by 2 bases, leaving 12 bases between them. The CDR3 extends over 15 amino acids. In germline, CDR1 is LNHDA, CDR2 SQIVND (reference sequence). The CDR3 nucleotides read TGTGCCAGTAGTAGGGCTGGGCAAGGCAATCAGCCCCAGCATTTT. It codes for CASSRAGQGNQPQHF.

In its sample, this clone was seen a few times. V usage is TRBV20-1 and J usage is TRBJ1-1, with unresolved D. V lost 1 base and J lost 4, with 4 bases in between. Germline CDR1 reads DFQATT; CDR2 reads SNEGSKA (reference sequence). The CDR3 is 11 amino acids. The CDR3 DNA sequence: TGCAGTGCTAGAGGTCTCACTGAAGCTTTCTTT. Amino acids: CSARGLTEAFF.

The chain uses TRBV11-3 and TRBJ2-3, with 12 bases fitting TRBD2. Trimming at V came to 5 bases and at J to 4 bases, leaving 7 bases not matched to a gene. This CDR3 has 16 residues. Germline values: CDR1 SGHNT, CDR2 YENEEA. CDR3 sequence reads: CASSKLAGGRADTQYF. The CDR3 DNA reads TGTGCCAGCAGCAAACTAGCGGGAGGTAGAGCAGATACGCAGTATTTT. Full variable domain (rest looked up from reference TRBV11-3 and TRBJ2-3): EAGVVQSPRYKIIEKKQPVAFWCNPISGHNTLYWYLQNLGQGPELLIRYENEEAVDDSQLPKDRFSAERLKGVDSTLKIQPAELGDSAVYLCASSKLAGGRADTQYFGPGTRLTVL.

As DNA, the CDR3 is TGTGCCAGCAGCGCCGCCGGGACAGGGGGATACAATGAGCAGTTCTTC. Protein: CASSAAGTGGYNEQFF. The genes are TRBV7-2 and TRBJ2-1; 11 nucleotides agree with TRBD1. The CDR3 loop spans 16 amino acids. Germline-derived CDR1 and CDR2 are SGHTA and FQGNSA. V shed 5 bases, J shed 4 bases, and the junction held 7 bases outside the gene matches. The whole variable domain, filled in from reference TRBV7-2 and TRBJ2-1, reads GAGVSQSPSNKVTEKGKDVELRCDPISGHTALYWYRQSLGQGLEFLIYFQGNSAPDKSGLPSDRFSAERTGGSVSTLTIQRTQQEDSAVYLCASSAAGTGGYNEQFFGPGTRLTVL.

The chain recombines TRBV18 with TRBJ1-1; 7 bases match TRBD1. Trimming at V came to 3 bases and at J to 2 bases, leaving 3 bases not matched to a gene. Germline CDR1 is KGHSH and CDR2 is LQKENI. This CDR3 comprises 14 residues. This CDR3 is CASSPGTVNTEAFF. Written as DNA, the CDR3 is TGTGCCAGCTCACCCGGGACAGTTAACACTGAAGCTTTCTTT.

The chain uses TRBV18 and TRBJ1-2, with D hard to call. CDR1 and CDR2 from the germline V gene are KGHSH and LQKENI. The CDR3 totals 18 residues. V lost 1 base and J lost 3, with 21 bases in between. The CDR3 DNA is TGTGCCAGCTCACCACTCCCCTTGGCGGCGGCAGTGGACTATGGCTACACCTTC. Amino acids: CASSPLPLAAAVDYGYTF.

This chain links TRBV6-4 with TRBJ2-2, with 8 bases lining up with TRBD1. Germline CDR1 is MRHNA and CDR2 is SNTAGT. V dropped 7 bases and J dropped 1; count of bases not matched to a gene: 5. This CDR3 is 15 amino acids long. This chain's CDR3 is CASNDRGQNTGELFF. CDR3 in DNA: TGTGCCAGCAACGACAGGGGACAGAACACCGGGGAGCTGTTTTTT.

The gene calls are TRBV18 and TRBJ2-4, with no clear D. This CDR3 is built from 13 residues. V dropped 0 bases and J dropped 8 bases, with 8 bases sitting between them. CDR1 and CDR2 (germline): KGHSH, LQKENI. The CDR3 sequence: CASSPPSRDIQYF. DNA of the CDR3: TGTGCCAGCTCACCACCGTCTAGGGACATTCAGTACTTC.

The V gene is TRBV7-2, the J gene TRBJ2-7; TRBD1 matches at 8 bases. The CDR3 has 13 amino acids. The trim removed 3 bases at V and 6 bases at J, leaving 4 bases unmatched. CDR1 is SGHTA, CDR2 FQGNSA, per germline. The CDR3 nucleotides read TGTGCCAGCAGCTTCAACACAGGGGGCGAGCAGTACTTC. It yields the protein CASSFNTGGEQYF.

The chain's CDR3 is CASIAGRNQLNQPQHF. For the CDR3, the DNA is TGTGCCAGCATCGCCGGCCGGAACCAGCTTAATCAGCCCCAGCATTTT. This chain uses TRBV28 with TRBJ1-5; D is unresolved. There are 16 residues in the CDR3. From germline, CDR1 is MDHEN and CDR2 SYDVKM. The V gene lost 7 bases and the J gene lost 4 bases, with 20 bases spanning the gap. Together with reference TRBV28 and TRBJ1-5, the CDR3 gives the full variable domain: DVKVTQSSRYLVKRTGEKVFLECVQDMDHENMFWYRQDPGLGLRLIYFSYDVKMKEKGDIPEGYSVSREKKERFSLILESASTNQTSMYLCASIAGRNQLNQPQHFGDGTRLSIL.

The V and J genes are TRBV19 and TRBJ1-1, with TRBD1 matching over 7 bases. Germline V gene data show CDR1 as LNHDA and CDR2 as SQIVND (reference sequence). The CDR3 covers 14 residues. The trim removed 6 bases at V and 2 bases at J, leaving 6 bases unmatched. In DNA, the CDR3 is TGTGCCAGTAGCGCCGACAGGGTCAACACTGAAGCTTTCTTT. Translation: CASSADRVNTEAFF.

This chain links TRBV11-2 with TRBJ1-2; D is uncertain. CDR1 SGHAT and CDR2 FQNNGV come from the germline V gene. This CDR3 has 18 amino acids. V lost 3 bases and J lost 0, with 20 bases in between. In nucleotides, the CDR3 is TGTGCCAGCAGCTTCTCTCCGTCCCTCATAGGGTCTAACTATGGCTACACCTTC. This codes for CASSFSPSLIGSNYGYTF.

This rearrangement joins TRBV2 to TRBJ2-3, with a possible D match to TRBD1 (7 bases). The length of the CDR3 is 13 residues. Looked up from germline, CDR1 is SNHLY and CDR2 is FYNNEI. Trimming shortened V by 9 bases and J by 8 bases, and 18 bases separated the two germline ends. This CDR3 reads CARHAPGGGTQYF. The CDR3 DNA is TGTGCCAGACACGCCCCAGGGGGAGGTACGCAGTATTTT.

This clone was recorded once. The V gene is TRBV6-6, the J gene TRBJ1-5, with D perhaps TRBD1 (6 bases). The length of the CDR3 is 12 residues. Germline CDR1 is MNHNY and CDR2 is SVGAGI (reference sequence). V shed 5 bases and J shed 7 bases, with 9 bases lying between them. CDR3 nucleotides: TGTGCCAGCAGTCGGACAGAACAGCCCCAGCATTTT. Encoded protein: CASSRTEQPQHF.

This clone was counted a single time. The J gene is TRBJ2-7, the V gene TRBV2; 9 bases map to TRBD1. The J segment lost 0 bases and the V segment lost 6 bases, leaving 9 bases of the junction unmatched. In germline, CDR1 is SNHLY, CDR2 FYNNEI. The CDR3 runs to 16 residues. CDR3 sequence reads: CASRYRGTGYSYEQYF. CDR3 sequence (DNA): TGTGCCAGCAGGTATAGGGGGACAGGGTACTCCTACGAGCAGTACTTC.

The V call is TRBV27, the J call TRBJ1-4, with D hard to call. The CDR3 has 16 amino acids. Germline V gene data show CDR1 as MNHEY and CDR2 as SMNVEV (reference sequence). V was trimmed by 6 bases and J by 7 bases, leaving 21 bases between them. In DNA form, the CDR3 reads TGTGCCAGCAGAAAGTTGTCCGGGAGTTCGGGTGAAAAACTGTTTTTT. It specifies CASRKLSGSSGEKLFF.

The V gene is TRBV5-4, the J gene TRBJ2-5; 12 bases line up with TRBD2. Unmatched junction bases numbered 2, after V lost 0 bases and J lost 5 bases. Germline V gives CDR1 SGHNT, CDR2 YYREEE (reference sequence). CDR3 size: 15 residues. The DNA of the CDR3 is TGTGCCAGCAGCTTGGGGCTAGCGGGAGGGGAGACCCAGTACTTC. Its protein is CASSLGLAGGETQYF.

The chain combines TRBV19 with TRBJ1-5, with no clear D. The CDR3 consists of 16 residues. V was clipped by 3 bases and J by 0 bases, with 12 bases between them. Looked up from germline, CDR1 is LNHDA and CDR2 is SQIVND (reference sequence). The CDR3 sequence: CASSITSLYSNQPQHF. Written as DNA, the CDR3 is TGTGCCAGTAGTATCACCTCATTGTATAGCAATCAGCCCCAGCATTTT.

The chain carries TRBV7-2 and TRBJ2-1; 10 bases align to TRBD2. The CDR3 is 15 amino acids. Germline lookup yields CDR1 SGHTA and CDR2 FQGNSA. V lost 1 base to trimming and J lost 4 bases; unmatched junction nucleotides: 1. The CDR3: CASSLVTSGYNEQFF. Written as DNA, the CDR3 is TGTGCCAGCAGCTTAGTGACTAGCGGGTACAATGAGCAGTTCTTC.

The chain combines TRBV6-1 with TRBJ1-5; TRBD1 matches 8 bases. Per the germline V gene, CDR1 is MNHNS and CDR2 is SASEGT. There are 14 residues in the CDR3. With V trimmed by 5 bases and J by 4 bases, 4 bases remained unmatched. The CDR3 spells CASSRDRRNQPQHF. The CDR3 nucleotides are TGTGCCAGCAGTCGGGACAGGAGAAATCAGCCCCAGCATTTT.